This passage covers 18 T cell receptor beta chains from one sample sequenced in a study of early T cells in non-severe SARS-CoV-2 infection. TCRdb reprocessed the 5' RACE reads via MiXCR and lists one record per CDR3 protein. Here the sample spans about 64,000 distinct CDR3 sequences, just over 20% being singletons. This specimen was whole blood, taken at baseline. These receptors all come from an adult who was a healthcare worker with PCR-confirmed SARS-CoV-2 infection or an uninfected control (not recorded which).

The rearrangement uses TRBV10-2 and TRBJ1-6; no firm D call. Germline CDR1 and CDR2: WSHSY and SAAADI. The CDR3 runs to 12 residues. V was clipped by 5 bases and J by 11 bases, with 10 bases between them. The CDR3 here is CASSPPEAPLHF. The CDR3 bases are TGCGCCAGCAGTCCCCCAGAAGCACCCCTCCACTTT.

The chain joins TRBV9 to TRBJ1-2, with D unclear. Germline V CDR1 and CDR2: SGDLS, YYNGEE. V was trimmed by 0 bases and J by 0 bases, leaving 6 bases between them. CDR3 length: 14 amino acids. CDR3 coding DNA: TGTGCCAGCAGCGTAGCCATCACTAACTATGGCTACACCTTC. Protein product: CASSVAITNYGYTF.

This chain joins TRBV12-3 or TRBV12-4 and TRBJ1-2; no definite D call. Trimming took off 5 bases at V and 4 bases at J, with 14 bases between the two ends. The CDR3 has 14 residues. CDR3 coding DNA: TGTGCCAGCAGTCCCCAGCTGGGGAGCTATGGCTACACCTTC. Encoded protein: CASSPQLGSYGYTF.

The CDR3 region is CASRGILNTEAFF. The CDR3 nucleotides read TGCGCCAGCAGAGGGATTCTGAACACTGAAGCTTTCTTT. The chain has TRBV5-1 and TRBJ1-1; unclear D gene. This CDR3 region has 13 residues. Germline assignment: CDR1 SGHRS and CDR2 YFSETQ. V was cut by 5 bases and J by 0 bases, with 8 bases left in between.

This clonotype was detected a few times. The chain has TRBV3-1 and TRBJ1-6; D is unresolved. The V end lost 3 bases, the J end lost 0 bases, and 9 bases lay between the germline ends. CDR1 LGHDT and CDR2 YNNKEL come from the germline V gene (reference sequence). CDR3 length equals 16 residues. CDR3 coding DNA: TGTGCCAGCAGCCAGACCCACAGCTCCTATAATTCACCCCTCCACTTT. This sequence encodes CASSQTHSSYNSPLHF. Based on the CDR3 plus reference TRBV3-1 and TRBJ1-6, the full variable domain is DTAVSQTPKYLVTQMGNDKSIKCEQNLGHDTMYWYKQDSKKFLKIMFSYNNKELIINETVPNRFSPKSPDKAHLNLHINSLELGDSAVYFCASSQTHSSYNSPLHFGNGTRLTVT.

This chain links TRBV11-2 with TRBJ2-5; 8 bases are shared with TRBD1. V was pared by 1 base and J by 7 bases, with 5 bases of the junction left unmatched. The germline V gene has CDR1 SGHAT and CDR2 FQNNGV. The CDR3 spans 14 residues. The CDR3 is CASSLAGGRGTQYF. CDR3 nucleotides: TGTGCCAGCAGCTTAGCAGGGGGCCGGGGGACCCAGTACTTC.

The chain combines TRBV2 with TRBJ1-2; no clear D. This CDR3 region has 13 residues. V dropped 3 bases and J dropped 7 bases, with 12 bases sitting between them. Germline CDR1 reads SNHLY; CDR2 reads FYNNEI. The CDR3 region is CASSDVRSGGYTF. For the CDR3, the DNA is TGTGCCAGCAGTGACGTCAGGAGCGGTGGCTACACCTTC. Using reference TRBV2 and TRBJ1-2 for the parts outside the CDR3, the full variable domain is EPEVTQTPSHQVTQMGQEVILRCVPISNHLYFYWYRQILGQKVEFLVSFYNNEISEKSEIFDDQFSVERPDGSNFTLKIRSTKLEDSAMYFCASSDVRSGGYTFGSGTRLTVV.

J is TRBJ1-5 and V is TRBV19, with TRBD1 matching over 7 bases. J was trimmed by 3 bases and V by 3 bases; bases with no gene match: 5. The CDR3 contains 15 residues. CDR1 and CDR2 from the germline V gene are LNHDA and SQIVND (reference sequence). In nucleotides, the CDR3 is TGTGCCAGTAGTATCCGCGACAGGGACAATCAGCCCCAGCATTTT. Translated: CASSIRDRDNQPQHF.

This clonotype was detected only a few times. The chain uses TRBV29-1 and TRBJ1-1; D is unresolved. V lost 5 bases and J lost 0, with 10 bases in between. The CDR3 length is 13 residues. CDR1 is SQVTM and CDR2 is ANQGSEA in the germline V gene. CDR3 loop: CSVKKIMNTEAFF. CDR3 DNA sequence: TGCAGCGTTAAGAAGATAATGAACACTGAAGCTTTCTTT.

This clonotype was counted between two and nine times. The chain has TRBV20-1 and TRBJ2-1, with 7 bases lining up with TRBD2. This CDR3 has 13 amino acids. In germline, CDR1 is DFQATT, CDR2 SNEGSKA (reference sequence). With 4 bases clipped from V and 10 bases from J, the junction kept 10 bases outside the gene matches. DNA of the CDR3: TGCAGTGCTATTGCGGGGGATGGTAACGAGCAGTTCTTC. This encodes CSAIAGDGNEQFF.

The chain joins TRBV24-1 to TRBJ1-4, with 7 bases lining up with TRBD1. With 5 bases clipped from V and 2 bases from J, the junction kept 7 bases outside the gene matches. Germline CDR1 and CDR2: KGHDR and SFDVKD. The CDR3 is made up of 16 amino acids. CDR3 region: CATSVPRGTTNEKLFF. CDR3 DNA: TGTGCCACCAGTGTTCCCAGGGGGACTACTAATGAAAAACTGTTTTTT.

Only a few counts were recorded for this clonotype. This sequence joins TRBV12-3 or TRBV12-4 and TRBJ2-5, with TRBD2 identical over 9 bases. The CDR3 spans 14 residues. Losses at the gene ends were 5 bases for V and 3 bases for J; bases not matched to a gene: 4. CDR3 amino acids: CASSPSGVEETQYF. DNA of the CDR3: TGTGCCAGCAGTCCTAGCGGGGTAGAAGAGACCCAGTACTTC.

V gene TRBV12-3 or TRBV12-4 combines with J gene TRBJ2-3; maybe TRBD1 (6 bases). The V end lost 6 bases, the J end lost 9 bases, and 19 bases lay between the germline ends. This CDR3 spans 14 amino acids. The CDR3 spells CASSRPWDIGTQYF. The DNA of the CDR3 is TGTGCCAGCAGCCGCCCATGGGACATCGGGACGCAGTATTTT.

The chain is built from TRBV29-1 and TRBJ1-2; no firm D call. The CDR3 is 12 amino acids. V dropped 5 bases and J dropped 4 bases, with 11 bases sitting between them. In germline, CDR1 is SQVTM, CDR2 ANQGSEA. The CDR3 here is CSVSEFLYGYTF. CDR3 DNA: TGCAGCGTTTCCGAATTCCTCTATGGCTACACCTTC. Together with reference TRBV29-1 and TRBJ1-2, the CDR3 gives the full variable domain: SAVISQKPSRDICQRGTSLTIQCQVDSQVTMMFWYRQQPGQSLTLIATANQGSEATYESGFVIDKFPISRPNLTFSTLTVSNMSPEDSSIYLCSVSEFLYGYTFGSGTRLTVV.

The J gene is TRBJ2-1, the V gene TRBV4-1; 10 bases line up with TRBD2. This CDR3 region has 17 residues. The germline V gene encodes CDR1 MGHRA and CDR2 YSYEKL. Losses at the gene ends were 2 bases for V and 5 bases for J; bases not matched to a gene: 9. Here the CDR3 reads CASSQNPSGGFDNEQFF. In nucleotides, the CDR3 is TGCGCCAGCAGCCAAAATCCTAGCGGGGGATTTGACAATGAGCAGTTCTTC.

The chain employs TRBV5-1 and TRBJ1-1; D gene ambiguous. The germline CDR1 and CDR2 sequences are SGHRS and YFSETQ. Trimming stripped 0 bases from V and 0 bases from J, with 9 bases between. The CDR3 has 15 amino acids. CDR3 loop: CASSLEVGLNTEAFF. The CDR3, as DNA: TGCGCCAGCAGCTTGGAAGTCGGCTTGAACACTGAAGCTTTCTTT.

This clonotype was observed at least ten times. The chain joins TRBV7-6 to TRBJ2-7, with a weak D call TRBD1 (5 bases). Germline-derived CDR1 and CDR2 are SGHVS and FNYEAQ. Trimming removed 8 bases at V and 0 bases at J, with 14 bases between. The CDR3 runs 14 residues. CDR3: CASQEQVSSYEQYF. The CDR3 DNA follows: TGTGCCAGCCAAGAACAGGTCAGCTCCTACGAGCAGTACTTC.

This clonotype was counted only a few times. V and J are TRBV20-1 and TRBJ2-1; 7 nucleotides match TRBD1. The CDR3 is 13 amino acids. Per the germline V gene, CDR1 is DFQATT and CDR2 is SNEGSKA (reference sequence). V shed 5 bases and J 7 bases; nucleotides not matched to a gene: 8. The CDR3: CSAGDRQGNEQFF. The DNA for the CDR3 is TGCAGTGCTGGGGATCGACAGGGAAATGAGCAGTTCTTC.